This is a list of T cell receptor beta chains from one sample in a study of cytomegalovirus exposure and HLA in healthy donors. Sequencing used immunoSEQ multiplex PCR; TCRdb keeps in-frame clones, though not all of them. Of about 130,000 clones in the sample, around 70% are singletons; the top ten hold around 2.1%. The specimen sequenced was PBMCs. These receptors all stem from a woman in her 40s in good health and CMV-seropositive. The conserved cysteine and the conserved F or W are not part of the CDR3 here.

V: TRBV11-2
J: TRBJ1-1
CDR3: ASSLDSNRGRNTEAF

V: TRBV19
J: TRBJ1-5
CDR3: ASRTHSNQPQH

V: TRBV6-1
J: TRBJ1-1
CDR3: ASSELQGRRTEAF

V: TRBV29-1
J: TRBJ1-2
CDR3: SVEGGPYGYT

V: TRBV7-7
J: TRBJ1-5
CDR3: ASSLDPGQPQH

V: TRBV6-5
J: TRBJ1-1
CDR3: ASSPQVGNTEAF

V: TRBV6-1
J: TRBJ2-7
CDR3: ASSHLAGGPSEQY

V: TRBV7-9
J: TRBJ1-1
CDR3: ASSLETGGVNTEAF

V: TRBV6-5
J: TRBJ1-1
CDR3: ASSSRDRTNTEAF

V: TRBV6-5
J: TRBJ1-1
CDR3: ASIQSWAVNTEAF

V: TRBV10-3
J: TRBJ2-7
CDR3: AISEVVRAPYEQY

V: TRBV7-2
J: TRBJ2-7
CDR3: ASSSTQGGYEQY

V: TRBV18
J: TRBJ1-2
CDR3: ASSPTPTGKNYGYT

V: TRBV12-2
J: TRBJ1-5
CDR3: ASRLRGGDQPQH

V: TRBV15
J: TRBJ1-2
CDR3: ATSETGDGYT

V: TRBV15
J: TRBJ2-1
CDR3: ATSRLAGGNEQF

V: TRBV28
J: TRBJ1-1
CDR3: VSTSQGGTEAF

V: TRBV6-6
J: TRBJ1-1
CDR3: ASSYSDRNTEAF

V: TRBV5-1
J: TRBJ1-1
CDR3: ASTQTGSTEAF

V: TRBV19
J: TRBJ1-5
CDR3: ASRWDTASPNQPQH

V: TRBV7-8
J: TRBJ2-2
CDR3: ASSKPDSVNTGELF

V: TRBV6-6
J: TRBJ1-3
CDR3: ASSYRRGSGNTIY

V: TRBV11-2
J: TRBJ1-4
CDR3: ASSLDRDRGEKLF

V: TRBV7-9
J: TRBJ2-1
CDR3: SSSPRRDGTANEQF

V: TRBV25-1
J: TRBJ1-2
CDR3: AGSESGRGGYT

V: TRBV5-1
J: TRBJ1-2
CDR3: ASSLLTGYGYT